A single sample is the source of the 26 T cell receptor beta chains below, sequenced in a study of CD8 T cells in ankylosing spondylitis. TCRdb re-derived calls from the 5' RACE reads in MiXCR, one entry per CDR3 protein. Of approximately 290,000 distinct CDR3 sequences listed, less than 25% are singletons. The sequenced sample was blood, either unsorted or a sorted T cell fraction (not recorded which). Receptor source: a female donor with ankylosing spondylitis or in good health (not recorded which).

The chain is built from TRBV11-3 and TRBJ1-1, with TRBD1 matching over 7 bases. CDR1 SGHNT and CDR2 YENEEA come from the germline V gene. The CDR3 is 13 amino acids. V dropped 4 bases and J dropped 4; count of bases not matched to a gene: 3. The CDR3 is CASSSTGVTEAFF. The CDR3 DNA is TGTGCCAGCAGCTCAACAGGGGTCACTGAAGCTTTCTTT.

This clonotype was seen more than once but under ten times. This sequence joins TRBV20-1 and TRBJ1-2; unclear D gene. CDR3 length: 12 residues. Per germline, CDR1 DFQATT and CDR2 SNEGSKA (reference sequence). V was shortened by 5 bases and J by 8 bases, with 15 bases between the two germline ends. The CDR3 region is CSAETVSGGYTF. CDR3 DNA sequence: TGCAGTGCTGAAACGGTGTCTGGAGGCTACACCTTC.

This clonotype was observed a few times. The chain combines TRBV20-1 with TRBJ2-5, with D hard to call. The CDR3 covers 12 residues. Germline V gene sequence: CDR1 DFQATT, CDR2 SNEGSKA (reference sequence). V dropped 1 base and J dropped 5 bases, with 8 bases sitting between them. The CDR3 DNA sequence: TGCAGTGCTAGAGTACTGTTGGAGACCCAGTACTTC. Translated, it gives CSARVLLETQYF.

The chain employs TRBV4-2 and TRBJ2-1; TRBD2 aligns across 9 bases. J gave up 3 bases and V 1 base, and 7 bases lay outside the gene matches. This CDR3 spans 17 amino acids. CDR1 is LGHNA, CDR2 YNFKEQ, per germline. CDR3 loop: CASSQVLAGTVYNEQFF. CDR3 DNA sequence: TGTGCCAGCAGCCAAGTTCTAGCGGGGACGGTCTACAATGAGCAGTTCTTC.

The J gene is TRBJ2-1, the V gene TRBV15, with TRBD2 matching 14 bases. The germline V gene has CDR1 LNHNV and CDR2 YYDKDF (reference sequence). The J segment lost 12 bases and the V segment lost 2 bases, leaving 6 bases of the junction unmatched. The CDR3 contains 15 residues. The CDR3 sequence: CATSRPGLAGVWQFF. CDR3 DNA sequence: TGTGCCACCAGCAGACCGGGACTAGCGGGAGTTTGGCAGTTCTTC. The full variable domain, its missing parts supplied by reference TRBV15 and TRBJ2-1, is DAMVIQNPRYQVTQFGKPVTLSCSQTLNHNVMYWYQQKSSQAPKLLFHYYDKDFNNEADTPDNFQSRRPNTSFCFLDIRSPGLGDTAMYLCATSRPGLAGVWQFFGPGTRLTVL.

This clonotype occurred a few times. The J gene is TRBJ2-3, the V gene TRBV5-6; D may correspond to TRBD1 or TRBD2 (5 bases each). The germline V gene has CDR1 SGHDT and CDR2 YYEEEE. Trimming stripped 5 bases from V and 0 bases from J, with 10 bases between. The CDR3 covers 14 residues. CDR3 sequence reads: CASSPGPSTDTQYF. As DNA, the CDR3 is TGTGCCAGCAGTCCGGGACCCAGCACAGATACGCAGTATTTT.

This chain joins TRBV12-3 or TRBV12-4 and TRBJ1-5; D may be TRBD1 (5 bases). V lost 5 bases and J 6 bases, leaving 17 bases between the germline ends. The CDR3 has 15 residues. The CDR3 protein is CASSLSLGGGQPQHF. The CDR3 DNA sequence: TGTGCCAGCAGTCTCTCCCTGGGGGGAGGTCAGCCCCAGCATTTT.

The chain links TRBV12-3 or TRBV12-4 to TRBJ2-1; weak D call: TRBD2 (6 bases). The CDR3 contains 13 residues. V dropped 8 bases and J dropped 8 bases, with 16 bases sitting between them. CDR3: CASFTGLNDEQFF. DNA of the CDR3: TGTGCCAGCTTCACCGGACTAAACGATGAGCAGTTCTTC.

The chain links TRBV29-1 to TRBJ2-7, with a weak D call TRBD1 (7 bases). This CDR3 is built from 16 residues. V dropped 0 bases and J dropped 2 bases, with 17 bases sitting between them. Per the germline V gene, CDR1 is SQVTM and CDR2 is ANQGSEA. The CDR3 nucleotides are TGCAGCGTTGAAGATCCGACTAGAGGGGGCCCCTACGAGCAGTACTTC. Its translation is CSVEDPTRGGPYEQYF.

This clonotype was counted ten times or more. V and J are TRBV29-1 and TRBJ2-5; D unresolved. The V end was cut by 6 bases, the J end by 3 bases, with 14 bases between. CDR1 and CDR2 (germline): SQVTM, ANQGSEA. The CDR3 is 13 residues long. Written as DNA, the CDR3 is TGCAGCGTCGCTTCTCATGTCAAAGAGACCCAGTACTTC. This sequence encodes CSVASHVKETQYF.

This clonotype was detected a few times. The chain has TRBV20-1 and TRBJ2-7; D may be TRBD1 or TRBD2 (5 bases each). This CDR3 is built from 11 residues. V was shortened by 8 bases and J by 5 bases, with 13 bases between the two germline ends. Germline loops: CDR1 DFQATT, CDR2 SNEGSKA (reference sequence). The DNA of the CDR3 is TGCAGTCCGCAGCAGGGAGACGAGCAGTACTTC. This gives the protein CSPQQGDEQYF.

CDR3 DNA: TGTGCCAGCAGCCAGACGGGAGAGACCCAGTACTTC. Translated: CASSQTGETQYF. This chain connects TRBV27 to TRBJ2-5; no reliable D call. Germline CDR1 is MNHEY and CDR2 is SMNVEV (reference sequence). The CDR3 spans 12 residues. V lost 6 bases, J lost 4 bases, and 9 bases lay in between.

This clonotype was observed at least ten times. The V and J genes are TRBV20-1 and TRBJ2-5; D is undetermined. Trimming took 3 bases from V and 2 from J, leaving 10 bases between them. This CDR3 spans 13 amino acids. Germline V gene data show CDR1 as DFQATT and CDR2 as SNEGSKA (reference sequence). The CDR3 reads CSASSPNQETQYF. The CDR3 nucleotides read TGCAGTGCTAGTTCCCCTAATCAAGAGACCCAGTACTTC.

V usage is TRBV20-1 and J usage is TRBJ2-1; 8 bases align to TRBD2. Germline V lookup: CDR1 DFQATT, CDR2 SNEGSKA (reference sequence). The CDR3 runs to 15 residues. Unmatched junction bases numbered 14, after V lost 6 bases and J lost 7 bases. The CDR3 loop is CSAVDIAGLYNEQFF. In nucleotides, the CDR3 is TGCAGTGCCGTCGACATAGCGGGACTCTATAATGAGCAGTTCTTC.

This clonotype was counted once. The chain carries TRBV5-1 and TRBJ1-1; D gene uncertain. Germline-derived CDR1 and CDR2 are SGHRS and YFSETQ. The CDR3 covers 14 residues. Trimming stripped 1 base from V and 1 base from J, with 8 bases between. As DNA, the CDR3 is TGCGCCAGCAGCTTGCTACCTCGGAACACTGAAGCTTTCTTT. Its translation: CASSLLPRNTEAFF.

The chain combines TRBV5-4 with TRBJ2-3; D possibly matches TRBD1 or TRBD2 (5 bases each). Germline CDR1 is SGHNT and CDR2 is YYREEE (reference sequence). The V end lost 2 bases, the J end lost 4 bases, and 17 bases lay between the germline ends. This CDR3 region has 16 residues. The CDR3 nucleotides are TGTGCCAGCAGCTTACCGGGACGTCGGGCACCAGATACGCAGTATTTT. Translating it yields CASSLPGRRAPDTQYF.

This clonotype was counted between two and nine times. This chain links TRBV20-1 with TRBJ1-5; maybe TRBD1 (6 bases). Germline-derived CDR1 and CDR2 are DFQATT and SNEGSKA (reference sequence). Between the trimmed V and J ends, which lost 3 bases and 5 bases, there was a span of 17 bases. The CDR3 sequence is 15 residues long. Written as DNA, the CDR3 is TGCAGTGCTAGTACAGGGTTTGAGGAGGATCAGCCCCAGCATTTT. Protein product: CSASTGFEEDQPQHF.

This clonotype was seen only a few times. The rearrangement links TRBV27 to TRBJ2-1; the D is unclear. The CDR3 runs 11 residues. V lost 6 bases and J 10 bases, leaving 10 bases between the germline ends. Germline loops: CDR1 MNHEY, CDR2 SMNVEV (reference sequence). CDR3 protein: CASSPLGEQFF. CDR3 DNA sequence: TGTGCCAGCAGCCCCTTAGGGGAGCAGTTCTTC.

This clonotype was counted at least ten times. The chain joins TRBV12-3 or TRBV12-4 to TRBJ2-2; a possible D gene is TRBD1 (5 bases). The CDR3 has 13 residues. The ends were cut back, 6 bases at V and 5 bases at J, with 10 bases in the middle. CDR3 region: CASSPRTTGELFF. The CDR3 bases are TGTGCCAGCAGCCCCAGGACAACCGGGGAGCTGTTTTTT.

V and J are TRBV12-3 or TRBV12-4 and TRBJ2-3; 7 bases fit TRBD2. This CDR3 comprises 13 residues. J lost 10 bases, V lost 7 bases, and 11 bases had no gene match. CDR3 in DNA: TGTGCCAGCAATCGGGACGCAAGCGGGGCGCAGTATTTT. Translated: CASNRDASGAQYF.

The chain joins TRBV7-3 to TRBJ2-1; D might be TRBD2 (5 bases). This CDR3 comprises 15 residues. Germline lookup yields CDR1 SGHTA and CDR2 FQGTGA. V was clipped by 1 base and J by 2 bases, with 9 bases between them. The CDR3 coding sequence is TGTGCCAGCAGCTTAAGGGGAGCAACCTACAATGAGCAGTTCTTC. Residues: CASSLRGATYNEQFF. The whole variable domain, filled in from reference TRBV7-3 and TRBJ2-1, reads GAGVSQTPSNKVTEKGKYVELRCDPISGHTALYWYRQSLGQGPEFLIYFQGTGAADDSGLPNDRFFAVRPEGSVSTLKIQRTERGDSAVYLCASSLRGATYNEQFFGPGTRLTVL.

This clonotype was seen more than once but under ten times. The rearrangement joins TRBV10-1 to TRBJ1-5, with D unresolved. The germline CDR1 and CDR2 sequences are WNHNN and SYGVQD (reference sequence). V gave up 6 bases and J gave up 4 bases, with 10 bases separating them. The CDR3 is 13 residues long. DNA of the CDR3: TGCGCCAGCAGGGCCGGAGGTAATCAGCCCCAGCATTTT. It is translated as CASRAGGNQPQHF.

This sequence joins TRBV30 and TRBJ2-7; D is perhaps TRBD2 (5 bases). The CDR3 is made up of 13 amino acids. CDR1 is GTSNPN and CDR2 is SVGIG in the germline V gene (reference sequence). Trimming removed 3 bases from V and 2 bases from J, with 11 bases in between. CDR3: CAWSRGSAYEQYF. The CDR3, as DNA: TGTGCCTGGAGCCGGGGTTCAGCCTACGAGCAGTACTTC.

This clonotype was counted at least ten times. The CDR3 loop is CASSSRVGYEQYF. In DNA, the CDR3 is TGTGCCAGCAGCTCGCGGGTAGGCTACGAGCAGTACTTC. The rearrangement links TRBV7-2 to TRBJ2-7, with TRBD2 as a possible D gene (5 bases). The germline V gene has CDR1 SGHTA and CDR2 FQGNSA. V shed 4 bases and J shed 3 bases, with 10 bases lying between them. CDR3 length equals 13 residues.

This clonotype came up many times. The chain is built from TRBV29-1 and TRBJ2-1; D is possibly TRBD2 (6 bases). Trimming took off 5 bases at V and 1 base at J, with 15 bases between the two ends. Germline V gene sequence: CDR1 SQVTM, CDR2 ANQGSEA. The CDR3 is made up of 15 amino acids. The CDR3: CSVRWGEGSYNEQFF. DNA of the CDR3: TGCAGCGTTAGATGGGGGGAAGGATCCTACAATGAGCAGTTCTTC.

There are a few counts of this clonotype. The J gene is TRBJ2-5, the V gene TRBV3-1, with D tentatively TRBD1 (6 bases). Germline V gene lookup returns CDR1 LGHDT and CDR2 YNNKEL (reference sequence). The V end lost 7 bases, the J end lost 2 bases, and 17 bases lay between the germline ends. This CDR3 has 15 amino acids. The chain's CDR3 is CASTQGRGLQETQYF. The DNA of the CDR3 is TGTGCCAGCACCCAGGGGAGAGGCCTACAAGAGACCCAGTACTTC.